Listed below are T cell receptor beta chains from one sample, sequenced in a study of glioma-infiltrating T cells after dendritic cell vaccination. Produced via immunoSEQ multiplex PCR; TCRdb's table is partial and in-frame only. Here the sample spans tens of thousands of clones, about 86% being singletons. The input for sequencing was blood, taken after dendritic cell vaccination. All receptors derive from a human donor with glioblastoma. Both conserved end residues are trimmed from each CDR3.

v_gene,j_gene,CDR3aa
TRBV6-1,TRBJ2-1,ASSEAHFGGGEQF
TRBV19,TRBJ1-4,ASTGFAGGEKLF
TRBV30,TRBJ2-1,AWPLAGSYNEQF
TRBV2,TRBJ2-1,AKAQTGSYNEQF
TRBV7-3,TRBJ2-1,ALGGGAYNEQF
TRBV4-3,TRBJ2-3,ASSQEMVQGLDTQY
TRBV5-4,TRBJ2-1,ASARAGDTYNEQF
TRBV19,TRBJ2-5,ASTQQGQGETQY
TRBV19,TRBJ2-5,ASSRGRGVVEETQY
TRBV6-5,TRBJ2-3,ASSYSTGVDTQY
TRBV7-2,TRBJ2-2,ASSPNWRVGTGELF
TRBV5-6,TRBJ2-1,ASSLRGSSYNEQF
TRBV6-1,TRBJ1-3,ASSVSGSSGNTIY
TRBV11-2,TRBJ2-3,ASSLVSGADTQY
TRBV6-5,TRBJ1-2,ASKTPGQFYGYT
TRBV19,TRBJ1-2,ASSPLERTPGYT
TRBV6-5,TRBJ1-6,ASSPISYSPLH
TRBV7-9,TRBJ1-4,ASSTYRGIRGEKLF
TRBV27,TRBJ1-5,ASRRLESNQPQH
TRBV7-7,TRBJ2-3,ASSLGATDTQY
TRBV15,TRBJ2-7,ATSRRRQGFYEQY
TRBV28,TRBJ1-6,ASSHGSYNSPLH